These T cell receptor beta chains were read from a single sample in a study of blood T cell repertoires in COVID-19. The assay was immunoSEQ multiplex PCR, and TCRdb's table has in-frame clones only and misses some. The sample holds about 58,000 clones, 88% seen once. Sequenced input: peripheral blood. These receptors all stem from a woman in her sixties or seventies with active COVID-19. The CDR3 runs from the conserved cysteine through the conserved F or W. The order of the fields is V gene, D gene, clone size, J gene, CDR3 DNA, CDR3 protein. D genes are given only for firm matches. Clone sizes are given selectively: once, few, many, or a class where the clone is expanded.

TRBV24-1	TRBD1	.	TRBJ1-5	TGTGCCACCAGTGGAGGGGGCGGCCCGGGTGGCAATCAGCCCCAGCATTTT	CATSGGGGPGGNQPQHF
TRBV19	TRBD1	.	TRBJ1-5	TGTGCCAGTAGTATTAAGGGACAGGGAGGTCAGCCCCAGCATTTT	CASSIKGQGGQPQHF
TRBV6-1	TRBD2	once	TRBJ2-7	TGTGCCAGCAGTGGAGTAGTCGAGCGGGAACTTTACTACGAGCAGTACTTC	CASSGVVERELYYEQYF
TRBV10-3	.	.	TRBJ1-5	TGTGCCATCAGTGCCAATGTCGGGAGCAATCAGCCCCAGCATTTT	CAISANVGSNQPQHF
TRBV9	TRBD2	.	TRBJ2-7	TGTGCCAGCAGCGAAGGGGGAGCGGGAGCCTCCTACGAGCAGTACTTC	CASSEGGAGASYEQYF
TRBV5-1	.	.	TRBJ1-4	TGCGCCAGCAGCTTGAGTACAGGGCAGGAAAAACTGTTTTTT	CASSLSTGQEKLFF
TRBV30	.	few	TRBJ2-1	TGTGCCTGGACAGACTACTACAATGAGCAGTTCTTC	CAWTDYYNEQFF
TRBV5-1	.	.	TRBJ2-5	TGCGCCAGCAGCGCTCTACAGGAGACCCAGTACTTC	CASSALQETQYF
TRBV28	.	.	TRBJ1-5	TGTGCCAGCAGTTTCTTTGGAGGGCCCCAGCATTTT	CASSFFGGPQHF
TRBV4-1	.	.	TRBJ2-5	TGCGCCAGCAGCCAAGGGCACCGAGAGACCCAGTACTTC	CASSQGHRETQYF
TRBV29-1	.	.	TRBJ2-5	TGCAGCGTTATGGACACATTAGAGACCCAGTACTTC	CSVMDTLETQYF
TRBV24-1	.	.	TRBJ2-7	TGTGCCACCCTGGACAGCCACTACGAGCAGTACTTC	CATLDSHYEQYF
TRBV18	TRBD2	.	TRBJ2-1	TGTGCCAGCTCACCCTGGAGGACTAGCGAAAATGAGCAGTTCTTC	CASSPWRTSENEQFF
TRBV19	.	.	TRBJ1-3	TGTGCCAGTAGTATATCGACAGCGGGAAACACCATATATTTT	CASSISTAGNTIYF
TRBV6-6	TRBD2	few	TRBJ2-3	TGTGCCAGCAACCAACTAGCGGGAGAAACAGATACGCAGTATTTT	CASNQLAGETDTQYF
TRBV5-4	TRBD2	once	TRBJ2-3	TGTGCCAGCAGCCTGGGACTAGCGGGAATCTTCACAGATACGCAGTATTTT	CASSLGLAGIFTDTQYF
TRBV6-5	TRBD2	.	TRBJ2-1	TGTGCCAGCCGGGCTAGCGGGAGGTCCTACAATGAGCAGTTCTTC	CASRASGRSYNEQFF
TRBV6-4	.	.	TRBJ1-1	TGTGCCAGCGGCGCTCGGGTATTGAACACTGAAGCTTTCTTT	CASGARVLNTEAFF
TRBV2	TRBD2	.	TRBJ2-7	TGTGCCAGCGGGGGGGGAGGGCCAGCACTAAGGTGGTTAAGCTCCTACGAGCAGTACTTC	CASGGGGPALRWLSSYEQYF
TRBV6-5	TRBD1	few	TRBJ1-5	TGTGCCAGCACCCCCGTGGACAGGGAGGGTCAGCCCCAGCATTTT	CASTPVDREGQPQHF
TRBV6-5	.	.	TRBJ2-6	TGTGCCGCCCGGGACTCTGGGGCCAACGTCCTGACTTTC	CAARDSGANVLTF
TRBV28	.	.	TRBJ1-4	TGTGCCAGCAGTCCCCCGGCGGGGGGTTATGAAAAACTGTTTTTT	CASSPPAGGYEKLFF
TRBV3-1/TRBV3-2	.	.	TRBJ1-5	TGTGCCAGCAGCCAGATCGGGGGTCAGCCCCAGCATTTT	CASSQIGGQPQHF
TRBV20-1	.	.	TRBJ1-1	TGCAGTGCTAGGGAGACGTTGGAAGCTTTCTTT	CSARETLEAFF
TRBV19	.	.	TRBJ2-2	TGTGCCAGTAGTATGGGAGGGAACACCGGGGAGCTGTTTTTT	CASSMGGNTGELFF
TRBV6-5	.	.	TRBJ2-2	TGTGCCAGCAGCTACACGCGGGACACCGGGGAGCTGTTTTTT	CASSYTRDTGELFF
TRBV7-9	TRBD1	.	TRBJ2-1	TGTGCCAGCAGCTTAGGGGGACAGTTTGGATACAATGAGCAGTTCTTC	CASSLGGQFGYNEQFF
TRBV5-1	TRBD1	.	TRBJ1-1	TGCGCCAGCAGCTTGGCCCGCGGGACAGGGGACACTGAAGCTTTCTTT	CASSLARGTGDTEAFF
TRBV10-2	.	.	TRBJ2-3	TGCGCCAGCACCGAGGTCTCCGCGGGAACAGATACGCAGTATTTT	CASTEVSAGTDTQYF
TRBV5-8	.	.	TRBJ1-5	TGTGCCAGCAGCTCCCGACAGGCGGCTCGCAATCAGCCCCAGCATTTT	CASSSRQAARNQPQHF
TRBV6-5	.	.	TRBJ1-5	TGTGCCACCACACCCCGACATGGATTAAATCAGCCCCAGCATTTT	CATTPRHGLNQPQHF
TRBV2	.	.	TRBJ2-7	TGTGCCAGCAGAGATACAGGGTTAGGAGAGCAGTACTTC	CASRDTGLGEQYF